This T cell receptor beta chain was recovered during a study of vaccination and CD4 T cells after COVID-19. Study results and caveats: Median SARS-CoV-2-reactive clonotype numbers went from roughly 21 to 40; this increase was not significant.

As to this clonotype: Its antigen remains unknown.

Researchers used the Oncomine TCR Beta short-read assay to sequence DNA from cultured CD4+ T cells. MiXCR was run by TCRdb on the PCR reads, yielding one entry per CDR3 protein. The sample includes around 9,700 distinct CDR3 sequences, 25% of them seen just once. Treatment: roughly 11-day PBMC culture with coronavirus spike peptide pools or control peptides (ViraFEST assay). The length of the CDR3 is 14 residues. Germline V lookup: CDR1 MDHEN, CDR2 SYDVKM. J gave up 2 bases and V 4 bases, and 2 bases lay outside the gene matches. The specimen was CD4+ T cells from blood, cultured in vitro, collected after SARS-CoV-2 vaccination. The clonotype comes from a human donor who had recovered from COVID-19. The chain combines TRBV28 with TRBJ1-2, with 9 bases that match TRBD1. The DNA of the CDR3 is TGTGCCAGCAGTTCCGGGACAGGGAACTATGGCTACACCTTC. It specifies CASSSGTGNYGYTF.